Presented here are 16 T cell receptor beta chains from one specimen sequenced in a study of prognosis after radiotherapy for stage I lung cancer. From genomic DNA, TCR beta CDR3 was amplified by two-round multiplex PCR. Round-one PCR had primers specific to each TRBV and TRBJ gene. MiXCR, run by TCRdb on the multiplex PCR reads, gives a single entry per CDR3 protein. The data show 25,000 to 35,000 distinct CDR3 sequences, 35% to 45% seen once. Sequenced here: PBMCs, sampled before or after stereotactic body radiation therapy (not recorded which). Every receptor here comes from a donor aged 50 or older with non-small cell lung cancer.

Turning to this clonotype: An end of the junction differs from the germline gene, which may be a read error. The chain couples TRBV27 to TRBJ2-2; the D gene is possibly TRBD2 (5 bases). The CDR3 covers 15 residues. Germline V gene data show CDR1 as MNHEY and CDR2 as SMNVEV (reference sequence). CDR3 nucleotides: TGTGTCAGCAGTTTCGGGCGGGTGGTCACCGGGGAGCTGTTTTTT. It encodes CVSSFGRVVTGELFF.

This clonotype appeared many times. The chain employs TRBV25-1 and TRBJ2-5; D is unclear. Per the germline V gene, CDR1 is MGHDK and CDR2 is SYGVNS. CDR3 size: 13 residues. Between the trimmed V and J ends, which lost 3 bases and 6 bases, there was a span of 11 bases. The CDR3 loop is CASSDSVVKTQYF. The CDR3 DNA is TGTGCCAGCAGTGACAGTGTGGTGAAGACCCAGTACTTC.

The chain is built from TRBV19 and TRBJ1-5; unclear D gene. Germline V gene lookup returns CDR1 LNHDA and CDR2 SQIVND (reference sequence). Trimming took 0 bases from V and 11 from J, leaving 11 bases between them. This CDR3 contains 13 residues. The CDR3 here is CASSIDWFMAQHF. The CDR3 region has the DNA TGTGCCAGTAGTATAGATTGGTTCATGGCCCAGCATTTT.

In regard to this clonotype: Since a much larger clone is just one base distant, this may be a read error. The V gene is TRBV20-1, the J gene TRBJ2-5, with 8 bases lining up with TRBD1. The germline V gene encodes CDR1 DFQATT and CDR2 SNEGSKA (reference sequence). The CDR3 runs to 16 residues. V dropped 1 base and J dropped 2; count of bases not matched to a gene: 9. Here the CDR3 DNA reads TGCAGTGCTAGAGGATTCGTGTACAGGGGGCAAGAGACCCAGTACTTC. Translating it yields CSARGFVYRGQETQYF.

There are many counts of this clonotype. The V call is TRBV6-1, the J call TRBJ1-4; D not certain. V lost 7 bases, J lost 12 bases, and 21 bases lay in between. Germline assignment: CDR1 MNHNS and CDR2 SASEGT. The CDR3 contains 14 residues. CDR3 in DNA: TGTGCCAGCATCGAAGGAGGGCTCCCTCCCCAACTGTTTTTT. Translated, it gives CASIEGGLPPQLFF.

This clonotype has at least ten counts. CDR3 in DNA: TGTGCCAGCAGGAATGGTGGGGGGGGCGGGAGCGGTGAGACCCAGTACTTC. Translated, it gives CASRNGGGGGSGETQYF. The rearrangement links TRBV6-2 or TRBV6-3 to TRBJ2-5; possibly TRBD2 for D (7 bases). V lost 6 bases to trimming and J lost 5 bases, with 25 bases between them. Germline-derived CDR1 and CDR2 are MNHEY and SVGEGT. This CDR3 has 17 residues.

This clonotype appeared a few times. The DNA for the CDR3 is TGTGCCAGCAGCCAAGTGGGGGGGTTGGGGAGGGGAGCTTTCTTT. This sequence encodes CASSQVGGLGRGAFF. The chain uses TRBV4-2 and TRBJ1-1; D is perhaps TRBD1 (5 bases). This CDR3 is 15 amino acids long. Between the trimmed V and J ends, which lost 1 base and 10 bases, there was a span of 19 bases. Germline CDR1 LGHNA, CDR2 YNFKEQ.

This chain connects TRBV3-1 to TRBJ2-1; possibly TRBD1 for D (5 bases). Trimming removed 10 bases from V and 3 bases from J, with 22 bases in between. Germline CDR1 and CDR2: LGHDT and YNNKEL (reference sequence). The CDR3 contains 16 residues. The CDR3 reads CANIQRGDTRYNEQFF. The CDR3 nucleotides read TGTGCCAACATCCAAAGGGGTGACACACGCTACAATGAGCAGTTCTTC.

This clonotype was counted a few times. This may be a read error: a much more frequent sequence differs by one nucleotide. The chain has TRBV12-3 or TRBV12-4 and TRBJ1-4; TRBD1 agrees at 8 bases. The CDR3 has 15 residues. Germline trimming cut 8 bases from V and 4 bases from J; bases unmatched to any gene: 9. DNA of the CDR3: TGTGCCAGCGGAGAATTGACAGGGGTTAATGAAAAACTGTTTTTT. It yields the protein CASGELTGVNEKLFF.

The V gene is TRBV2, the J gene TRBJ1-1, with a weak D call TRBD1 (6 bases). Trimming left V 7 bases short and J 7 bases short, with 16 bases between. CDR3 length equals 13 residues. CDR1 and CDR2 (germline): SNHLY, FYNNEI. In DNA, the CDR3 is TGTGCCAGCACCGGAACAGGGACCCTTGAAGCTTTCTTT. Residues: CASTGTGTLEAFF.

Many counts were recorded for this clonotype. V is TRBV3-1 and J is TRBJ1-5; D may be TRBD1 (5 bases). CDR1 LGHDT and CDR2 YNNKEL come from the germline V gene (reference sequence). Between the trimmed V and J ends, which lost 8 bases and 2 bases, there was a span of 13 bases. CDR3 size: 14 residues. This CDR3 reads CASSQGRGNQPQHF. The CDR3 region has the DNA TGTGCCAGCTCCCAGGGCCGGGGCAATCAGCCCCAGCATTTT.

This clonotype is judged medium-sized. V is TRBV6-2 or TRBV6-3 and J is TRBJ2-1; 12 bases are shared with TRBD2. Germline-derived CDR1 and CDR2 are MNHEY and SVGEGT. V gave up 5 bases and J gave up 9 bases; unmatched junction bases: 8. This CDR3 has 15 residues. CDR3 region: CASSEGLAGIGEQFF. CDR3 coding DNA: TGTGCCAGCAGTGAAGGACTAGCGGGGATCGGTGAGCAGTTCTTC.

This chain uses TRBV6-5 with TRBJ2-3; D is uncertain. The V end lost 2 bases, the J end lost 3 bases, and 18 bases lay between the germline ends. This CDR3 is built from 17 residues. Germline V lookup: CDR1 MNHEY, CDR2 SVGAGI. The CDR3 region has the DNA TGTGCCAGCAGTTACACGGCGGAGACCTACAGAACAGATACGCAGTATTTT. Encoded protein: CASSYTAETYRTDTQYF.

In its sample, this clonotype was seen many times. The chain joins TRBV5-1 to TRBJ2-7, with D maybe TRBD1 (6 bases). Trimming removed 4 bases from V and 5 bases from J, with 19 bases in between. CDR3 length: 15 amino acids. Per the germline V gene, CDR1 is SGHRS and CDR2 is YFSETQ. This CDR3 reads CASSQENRDNDEQYF. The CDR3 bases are TGCGCCAGCAGCCAAGAGAACAGGGACAATGACGAGCAGTACTTC.

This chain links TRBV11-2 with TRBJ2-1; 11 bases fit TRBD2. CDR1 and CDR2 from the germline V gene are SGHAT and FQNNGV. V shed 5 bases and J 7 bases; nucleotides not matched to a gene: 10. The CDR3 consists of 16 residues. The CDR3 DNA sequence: TGTGCCAGCAGCCCAACACTAGCGGGAGTTGAAAATGAGCAGTTCTTC. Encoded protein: CASSPTLAGVENEQFF.

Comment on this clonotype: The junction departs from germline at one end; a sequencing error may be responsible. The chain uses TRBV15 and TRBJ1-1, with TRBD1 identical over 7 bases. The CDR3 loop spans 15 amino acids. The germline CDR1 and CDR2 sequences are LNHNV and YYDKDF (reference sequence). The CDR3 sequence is CATSSQTGRDTEVFF. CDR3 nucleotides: TGTGCCACCAGCAGTCAGACAGGGAGGGACACTGAAGTTTTCTTT.